This TCR beta chain was recorded in a study of blood T cell repertoires in COVID-19 (dated by TCRdb to the early 2020s). Regarding the complete study: Collaborator samples came from the United States, Italy and Spain and covered acute and convalescent phases of COVID-19. Sample metadata almost always included a de-identified subject ID, COVID-19 status, age in years and sex. The samples were drawn from two sources: the first 160 participants of the ongoing ImmuneRACE study, and over 1,000 subjects contributed by 6 global collaborators. A freely available public database, intended as a resource for researchers studying the immune response to SARS-CoV-2, is where the repertoires were released. Where HLA class I and class II types were available, the types were taken from metadata supplied by the sample provider, not from assay-based typing. Deeply sampled blood TCRbeta repertoires from subjects exposed to, actively infected with, or recovered from COVID-19 were included in the dataset. The prospective study material was composed of cDNA or gDNA derived from T cells, B-cell-depleted T cells, or PBMCs.

Note on this clone: Its recognized antigen is unknown. No base quality values were provided; no much bigger clone lies one nucleotide off.

The paper's findings and limits, for the study overall: How much clinical and demographic metadata was included differed by source and by participant, and the metadata was provided uncurated.

TCRbeta CDR3 regions were amplified from genomic DNA by means of the immunoSEQ Assay, a bias-controlled multiplex PCR. The paper's data handling went like this. Within the assay, amplification of reference gene primers was used to estimate how many nucleated cells each sample contained. To quantify the absolute abundance of each unique TCRbeta CDR3 rearrangement, sequence reads were collapsed and filtered. For each sample, productive Simpson clonality was calculated as the square root of Simpson's diversity index over productive rearrangements. What TCRdb holds here is the immuneACCESS table cut down to in-frame rearrangements. Part of the clones is not present; checked against another copy, under half of the missing clones reflect an unresolved V gene, and the others are unexplained. V, J and clone size derive from that table, while D and trimming were established from the DNA sequence. The sample table lists approximately 460,000 clones, roughly 87% of them with a count of one. The ten biggest clones cover around 0.95% of the sample.

One collaborating source in Seattle enrolled patients while the patients were actively infected and followed the patients over time throughout the course of disease. Whole blood was collected in K2EDTA tubes by collaborating institutions according to the institutions' own protocols. For TCRbeta analysis, collaborators shipped samples as frozen whole blood, isolated PBMCs, or DNA extracted from either of those sample types. V and J are truncated by 6 bases and 1 base respectively, leaving an intervening sequence of 9 bases. Per the germline V gene (reference sequence), LNHDA is the CDR1 and SQIVND is the CDR2. Including cysteine and phenylalanine, the CDR3 has 13 amino acids. Only the CDR3 portion is preserved as DNA: 39 bases, with reading frame beginning at the first base.

This sequence uses TRBV19 and TRBJ1-1; the D segment could be TRBD1, given 5 matching bases. The sequenced sample consisted of peripheral blood. This receptor was obtained from a young man with COVID-19, enrolled during active disease. The base sequence is TGTGCCAGTAGACGGACAAAGAACACTGAAGCTTTCTTT. This codes for CASRRTKNTEAFF.